These T cell receptor beta chains were read from a single sample in a study of T cell repertoires in cytomegalovirus infection. TCRdb itself ran the reads through MiXCR, one entry per CDR3 protein. The sample includes about 310,000 distinct CDR3 sequences, around 9.1% of them seen just once. Sequencing was done on a sample of PBMCs. The receptors stem from a human donor in good health (CMV status not recorded). Some clones in this sample may be carry-over from other donors' samples. Both conserved end residues are part of each CDR3. The D gene is left open where the match is weak. Clone size is stated in some rows and not others, as once, few, many or a class when expanded.

d_call	clone_size	cdr3_length	v_call	j_call	cdr3_aa	cdr3_nt
.	many	14	TRBV10-3	TRBJ2-1	CAISAEQGRNEQFF	TGTGCCATCAGTGCCGAACAGGGTAGAAATGAGCAGTTCTTC
.	many	13	TRBV29-1	TRBJ2-7	CSVGGGMRYEQYF	TGCAGCGTTGGAGGAGGGATGAGGTACGAGCAGTACTTC
.	few	10	TRBV2	TRBJ1-6	CASGGRSPHF	TGTGCCAGCGGGGGGAGAAGTCCCCACTTT
TRBD2	few	15	TRBV20-1	TRBJ2-3	CSAGPLAGGPYTQYF	TGCAGTGCTGGACCTTTAGCGGGGGGGCCGTATACGCAGTATTTT
.	many	16	TRBV7-9	TRBJ2-1	CASSLVRHSSYNEQFF	TGTGCCAGCAGCTTAGTGCGGCACAGCTCCTACAATGAGCAGTTCTTC
.	many	15	TRBV7-8	TRBJ2-7	CASSSQWGVTYEQYF	TGTGCCAGCAGCTCCCAATGGGGGGTGACCTACGAGCAGTACTTC
.	few	15	TRBV18	TRBJ2-1	CASSPIGWGGNEQFF	TGTGCCAGCTCACCAATTGGGTGGGGTGGCAATGAGCAGTTCTTC
.	many	12	TRBV6-5	TRBJ1-1	CASIGSRDEAFF	TGTGCCAGCATAGGCAGTAGGGATGAAGCTTTCTTT
TRBD2	.	16	TRBV20-1	TRBJ2-3	CSARALGTSGVGTQYF	TGCAGTGCCAGAGCCCTGGGGACTAGCGGGGTCGGTACGCAGTATTTT
.	many	13	TRBV29-1	TRBJ1-1	CSVEVRQYTEAFF	TGCAGCGTTGAAGTCCGACAGTACACTGAAGCTTTCTTT
.	.	16	TRBV15	TRBJ1-3	CATSSAAGVSGNTIYF	TGTGCCACCAGCAGCGCCGCAGGGGTCTCTGGAAACACCATATATTTT
TRBD1	.	14	TRBV5-1	TRBJ1-4	CASSWGTVGEKLFF	TGCGCCAGCAGCTGGGGGACAGTTGGGGAAAAACTGTTTTTT
TRBD1	many	14	TRBV20-1	TRBJ2-5	CSARWETGVETQYF	TGCAGTGCTAGATGGGAGACAGGGGTAGAGACCCAGTACTTC
.	many	13	TRBV28	TRBJ2-7	CASIGSKSYEQYF	TGTGCCAGCATAGGCAGTAAGTCCTACGAGCAGTACTTC
.	many	13	TRBV2	TRBJ1-1	CASIRQPYTEAFF	TGTGCCAGCATTCGGCAGCCTTACACTGAAGCTTTCTTT
.	many	13	TRBV5-5	TRBJ1-5	CASSFREMQPQHF	TGTGCCAGCAGCTTCAGGGAGATGCAGCCCCAGCATTTT
.	many	15	TRBV28	TRBJ2-1	CASSLAVQAKNEQFF	TGTGCCAGCAGCTTAGCGGTCCAGGCAAAGAATGAGCAGTTCTTC
.	many	13	TRBV7-2	TRBJ1-5	CASSRTDWEPQHF	TGTGCCAGCAGCCGGACGGATTGGGAGCCCCAGCATTTT
.	.	14	TRBV20-1	TRBJ1-6	CSARLPSEGSPLHF	TGCAGTGCTAGACTCCCCTCTGAGGGGTCACCCCTCCACTTT
.	many	15	TRBV7-9	TRBJ1-5	CASSLGGGTNQPQHF	TGTGCCAGCAGCTTAGGTGGGGGTACCAATCAGCCCCAGCATTTT
TRBD2	many	16	TRBV7-9	TRBJ2-3	CASSFTSGGRVDTQYF	TGTGCCAGCAGCTTCACTAGCGGGGGCCGTGTAGATACGCAGTATTTT
.	.	14	TRBV6-6	TRBJ1-2	CASSYSDRSYGYTF	TGTGCCAGCAGTTACTCAGACAGGAGCTATGGCTACACCTTC
.	many	14	TRBV18	TRBJ1-1	CASSLSTGTTEAFF	TGTGCCAGCTCACTTAGTACAGGGACCACTGAAGCTTTCTTT
.	many	14	TRBV7-2	TRBJ1-2	CASSLVGGDYGYTF	TGTGCCAGCAGCTTAGTGGGGGGGGACTATGGCTACACCTTC
.	.	14	TRBV20-1	TRBJ2-5	CSARKTGIMETQYF	TGCAGTGCTAGAAAAACAGGGATCATGGAGACCCAGTACTTC
.	many	17	TRBV29-1	TRBJ2-1	CSVVKSGASRGYNEQFF	TGCAGCGTTGTAAAGAGCGGAGCGTCCCGAGGGTACAATGAGCAGTTCTTC
.	few	12	TRBV20-1	TRBJ2-5	CSAIGGRKTQYF	TGCAGTGCTATCGGGGGGCGGAAGACCCAGTACTTC
.	many	11	TRBV20-1	TRBJ1-4	CSARRNEKLFF	TGCAGTGCTAGAAGGAATGAAAAACTGTTTTTT
.	many	13	TRBV6-2/TRBV6-3	TRBJ2-1	CASSYSRVDEQFF	TGTGCCAGCAGTTATTCTAGAGTGGATGAGCAGTTCTTC
.	many	15	TRBV28	TRBJ2-4	CASSAGPGAKNIQYF	TGTGCCAGCTCGGCGGGGCCTGGGGCCAAAAACATTCAGTACTTC
TRBD2	many	14	TRBV20-1	TRBJ2-3	CSAKAGGGTDTQYF	TGCAGTGCTAAAGCGGGGGGGGGCACAGATACGCAGTATTTT
.	many	14	TRBV7-9	TRBJ1-2	CASTAYTAGNGYTF	TGTGCCAGCACAGCTTATACGGCAGGGAATGGCTACACCTTC
.	many	14	TRBV6-5	TRBJ2-5	CASSYEGFAETQYF	TGTGCCAGCAGTTACGAAGGGTTTGCGGAGACCCAGTACTTC
.	many	16	TRBV20-1	TRBJ2-3	CSARGGMRLATDTQYF	TGCAGTGCTAGAGGGGGCATGAGGTTAGCAACAGATACGCAGTATTTT
.	many	11	TRBV28	TRBJ1-2	CASIQGGGYTF	TGTGCCAGCATTCAGGGAGGTGGCTACACCTTC
.	many	13	TRBV5-4	TRBJ1-1	CASSLSSVTEAFF	TGTGCCAGCAGCTTGAGCTCGGTCACTGAAGCTTTCTTT